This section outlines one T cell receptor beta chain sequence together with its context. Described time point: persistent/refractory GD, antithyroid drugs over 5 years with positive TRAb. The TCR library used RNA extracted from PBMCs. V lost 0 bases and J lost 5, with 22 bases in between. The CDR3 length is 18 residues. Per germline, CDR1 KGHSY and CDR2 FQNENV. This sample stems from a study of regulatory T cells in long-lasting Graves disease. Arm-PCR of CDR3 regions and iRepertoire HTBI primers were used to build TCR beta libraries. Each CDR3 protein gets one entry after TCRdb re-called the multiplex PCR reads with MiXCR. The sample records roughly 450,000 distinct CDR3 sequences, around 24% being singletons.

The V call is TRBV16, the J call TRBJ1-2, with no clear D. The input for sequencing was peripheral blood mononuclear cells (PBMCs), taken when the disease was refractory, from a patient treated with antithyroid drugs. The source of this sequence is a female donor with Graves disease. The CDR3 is CASSQSSSQIFQTYGYTF. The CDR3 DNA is TGTGCCAGCAGCCAATCGTCATCACAGATCTTCCAGACTTATGGCTACACCTTC.